This T cell receptor (beta chain) was sequenced for a study of blood T cell repertoires in COVID-19. Losses at the gene ends were 2 bases for V and 5 bases for J; bases not matched to a gene: 8. Germline CDR1 reads SGHRS; CDR2 reads YFSETQ. There are 16 residues in the CDR3. Original handling: Reference gene primer amplification gave estimated nucleated cell counts. TCRdb's table, derived via immunoSEQ multiplex PCR, lists solely in-frame clones and lacks some. V and J calls and clone size are those listed in that table; D and trimming were worked out from the DNA. The table has 210,000 or so clones, about 85% seen once.

Sequences were obtained from peripheral blood. The rearrangement joins TRBV5-1 to TRBJ2-3, with TRBD2 matching 10 bases. This TCR came from a human donor in a cohort sampled during active COVID-19. The CDR3 DNA reads as TGCGCCAGCAGCTTAGTCCTAGCGGGAGAACAAGATACGCAGTATTTT. As protein: CASSLVLAGEQDTQYF.